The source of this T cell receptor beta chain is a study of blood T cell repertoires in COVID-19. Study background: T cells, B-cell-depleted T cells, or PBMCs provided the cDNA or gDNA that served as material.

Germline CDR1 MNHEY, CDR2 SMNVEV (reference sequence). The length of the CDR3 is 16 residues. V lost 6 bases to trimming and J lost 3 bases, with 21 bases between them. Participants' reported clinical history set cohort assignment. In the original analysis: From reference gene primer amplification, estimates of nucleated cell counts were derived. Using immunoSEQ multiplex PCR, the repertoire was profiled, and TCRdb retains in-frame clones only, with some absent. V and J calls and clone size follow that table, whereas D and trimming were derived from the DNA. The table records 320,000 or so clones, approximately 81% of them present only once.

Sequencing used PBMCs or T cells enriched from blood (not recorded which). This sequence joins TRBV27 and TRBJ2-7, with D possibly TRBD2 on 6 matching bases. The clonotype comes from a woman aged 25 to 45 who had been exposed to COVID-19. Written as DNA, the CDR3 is TGTGCCAGCAGCCACACCGGGGGTTTTAAGCTCTACGAGCAGTACTTC. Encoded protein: CASSHTGGFKLYEQYF.